These 12 T cell receptor beta chains came from one sample sequenced in a study of preoperative IRX-2 immunotherapy in early breast cancer (dated by TCRdb to the late 2010s). The method behind the library was the immunoSEQ multiplex PCR assay. The source is immuneACCESS, and TCRdb retained only in-frame sequences with V and J called. Part of the clones is not carried over; for the studies checked, unresolved V genes explain less than half of this, and the remainder is unexplained. This sample has approximately 24,000 clones in its table, and about 90% of those were observed once. The leading ten clones occupy approximately 30% of the sample. The treatment or condition label corresponds to: preoperative locoregional IRX-2 cytokine immunotherapy. Sequenced material: tumor tissue, taken after IRX-2 immunotherapy. The receptor set was obtained from a human donor with breast cancer.

V usage is TRBV5-1 and J usage is TRBJ2-7; D gene uncertain. CDR3 length: 13 amino acids. Germline values: CDR1 SGHRS, CDR2 YFSETQ. The germline V and J ends were trimmed by 0 bases and 6 bases, with 10 bases remaining between them. The CDR3 DNA is TGCGCCAGCAGCTTGGAAGTTTCGGTCGAGCAGTACTTC. Translation gives CASSLEVSVEQYF.

Here the CDR3 reads CASSPRTGGLGNSPLHF. Here the CDR3 DNA reads TGTGCCAGCAGCCCAAGGACAGGGGGTTTAGGGAATTCACCCCTCCACTTT. The J gene is TRBJ1-6, the V gene TRBV11-3; TRBD1 agrees at 10 bases. The CDR3 is made up of 17 amino acids. The junction had 11 bases not matched to a gene; V was cut back by 5 bases and J by 7 bases. Germline V gene lookup returns CDR1 SGHNT and CDR2 YENEEA.

The chain uses TRBV19 and TRBJ2-3; D is unclear. Deletions cut 3 bases from V and 6 bases from J, with 7 bases between. CDR1 is LNHDA and CDR2 is SQIVND in the germline V gene (reference sequence). The CDR3 runs to 12 residues. The CDR3 sequence is CASSMSLDTQYF. The DNA of the CDR3 is TGTGCCAGTAGTATGAGTTTGGATACGCAGTATTTT.

V is TRBV5-1 and J is TRBJ1-6, with 9 bases matching TRBD1. This CDR3 is built from 15 residues. V shed 0 bases and J 8 bases; nucleotides not matched to a gene: 3. Germline CDR1 reads SGHRS; CDR2 reads YFSETQ. The CDR3 reads CASSLAGTGYSPLHF. Written as DNA, the CDR3 is TGCGCCAGCAGCTTGGCGGGGACAGGGTATTCACCCCTCCACTTT.

CDR3 protein: CASSPPQNTEAFF. For the CDR3, the DNA is TGTGCCAGCTCACCACCGCAGAACACTGAAGCTTTCTTT. The V and J genes are TRBV18 and TRBJ1-1; D gene unclear. Trimming took off 0 bases at V and 1 base at J, with 3 bases between the two ends. The CDR3 is 13 residues long. Germline CDR1 reads KGHSH; CDR2 reads LQKENI. Variable domain in full (rest from reference TRBV18 and TRBJ1-1): NAGVMQNPRHLVRRRGQEARLRCSPMKGHSHVYWYRQLPEEGLKFMVYLQKENIIDESGMPKERFSAEFPKEGPSILRIQQVVRGDSAAYFCASSPPQNTEAFFGQGTRLTVV.

The chain couples TRBV11-2 to TRBJ2-3; D not resolved. Per germline, CDR1 SGHAT and CDR2 FQNNGV. There are 11 residues in the CDR3. Trimming shortened V by 0 bases and J by 9 bases, and 4 bases separated the two germline ends. The CDR3, as DNA: TGTGCCAGCAGCTTAGATGACACGCAGTATTTT. The encoded protein is CASSLDDTQYF.

This rearrangement joins TRBV7-6 to TRBJ1-1; D is unclear. The CDR3 runs to 13 residues. Germline CDR1 reads SGHVS; CDR2 reads FNYEAQ. V was clipped by 1 base and J by 3 bases, with 6 bases between them. CDR3 DNA sequence: TGTGCCAGCAGCTTAGGCGGGGACACTGAAGCTTTCTTT. Translated, it gives CASSLGGDTEAFF.

This clone showed up just once. The rearrangement uses TRBV10-3 and TRBJ2-1; 7 bases match TRBD1. The germline V gene has CDR1 ENHRY and CDR2 SYGVKD. V was clipped by 5 bases and J by 6 bases; unmatched bases: 7. This CDR3 is 14 amino acids long. The CDR3 protein is CAISWSEGANEQFF. Here the CDR3 DNA reads TGTGCCATCAGTTGGTCTGAGGGGGCCAATGAGCAGTTCTTC.

In this sample, this clone turned up a few times. The chain combines TRBV28 with TRBJ1-5, with D tentatively TRBD1 (5 bases). There are 16 residues in the CDR3. V was pared by 3 bases and J by 1 base, with 13 bases between. The germline CDR1 and CDR2 sequences are MDHEN and SYDVKM. CDR3 residues: CASSFLIRGSNQPQHF. The CDR3 coding sequence is TGTGCCAGCAGTTTTCTTATCCGGGGGAGCAATCAGCCCCAGCATTTT.

V gene TRBV11-3 combines with J gene TRBJ2-5; TRBD2 agrees at 7 bases. The CDR3 length is 15 residues. The V gene end was trimmed by 4 bases and the J gene end by 3 bases; junction bases not matched to a gene: 8. CDR1 and CDR2 (germline): SGHNT, YENEEA. CDR3: CASSSSGTTKETQYF. CDR3 in DNA: TGTGCCAGCAGCTCATCCGGGACTACCAAAGAGACCCAGTACTTC.

This clone was picked up a small number of times. The CDR3 nucleotides are TGTGCCAGCAGCCTCAGGGGGCAAAGCGCCTACAATGAGCAGTTCTTC. Protein sequence: CASSLRGQSAYNEQFF. The V and J genes are TRBV7-9 and TRBJ2-1; 8 positions match TRBD1. CDR3 length: 16 amino acids. Germline trimming cut 5 bases from V and 2 bases from J; bases unmatched to any gene: 8. Germline lookup yields CDR1 SEHNR and CDR2 FQNEAQ (reference sequence). The full variable domain, in which reference TRBV7-9 and TRBJ2-1 provide the parts outside the CDR3, is DTGVSQNPRHKITKRGQNVTFRCDPISEHNRLYWYRQTLGQGPEFLTYFQNEAQLEKSRLLSDRFSAERPKGSFSTLEIQRTEQGDSAMYLCASSLRGQSAYNEQFFGPGTRLTVL.

This sequence joins TRBV5-6 and TRBJ1-3; no firm D call. Trimming took off 4 bases at V and 4 bases at J, with 18 bases between the two ends. The CDR3 runs to 16 residues. Germline-derived CDR1 and CDR2 are SGHDT and YYEEEE. The CDR3 reads CASSQTVGIEGNTIYF. The DNA of the CDR3 is TGTGCCAGCAGCCAAACGGTGGGGATTGAAGGAAACACCATATATTTT.